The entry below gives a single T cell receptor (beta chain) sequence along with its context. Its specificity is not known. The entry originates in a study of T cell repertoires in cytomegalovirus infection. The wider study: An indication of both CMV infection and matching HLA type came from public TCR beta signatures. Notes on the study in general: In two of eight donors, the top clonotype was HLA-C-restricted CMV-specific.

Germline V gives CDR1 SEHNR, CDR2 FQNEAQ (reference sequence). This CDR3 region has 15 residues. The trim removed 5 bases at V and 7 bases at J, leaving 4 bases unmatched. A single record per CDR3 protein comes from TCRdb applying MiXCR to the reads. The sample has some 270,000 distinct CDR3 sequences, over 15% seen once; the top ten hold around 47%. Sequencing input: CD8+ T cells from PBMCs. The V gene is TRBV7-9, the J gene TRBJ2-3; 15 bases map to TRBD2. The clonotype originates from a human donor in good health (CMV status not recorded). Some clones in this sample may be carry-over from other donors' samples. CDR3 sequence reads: CASSLGTSGGNTQYF. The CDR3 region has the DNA TGTGCCAGCAGCCTTGGGACTAGCGGGGGGAATACGCAGTATTTT.